This T cell receptor beta chain is from a study of T cells after yellow fever vaccination. Study-wide points: Just a small share of clonotypes turned up in the CD4 compartment as well as the CD8 compartment. Clones from primary vaccination mostly reappeared after the booster (96% CD4, around 90% CD8). The secondary T-cell response peaked on day 5, not day 15, but was weaker.

This clonotype was detected only a few times. Its antigen remains unidentified. Template switching by 5'RACE produced TCR cDNA, adding a universal primer site and UMIs. TCRdb reprocessed the 5' RACE reads via MiXCR and lists one record per CDR3 protein. The table includes a few hundred thousand distinct CDR3 sequences, over 3.5% detected once. There are 14 residues in the CDR3. V shed 4 bases, J shed 8 bases, and the junction held 9 bases outside the gene matches. CDR1 is SGHRS, CDR2 YFSETQ, per germline. The sequences come from PBMCs, collected 15 days after the yellow fever booster vaccination. The TCR originated in a man younger than 30 who received the YFV17D yellow fever vaccine. The genes are TRBV5-1 and TRBJ2-5; 9 bases fit TRBD1. The CDR3 sequence: CASSPGTGPGTQYF. The CDR3 nucleotides read TGCGCCAGCAGCCCGGGGACAGGGCCGGGTACCCAGTACTTC.